The 5 T cell receptor beta chains presented below share a single source sample, sequenced in a study of human T cells and chemical hapten exposure. TCRdb ran MiXCR on the RACE reads and lists one entry per CDR3 protein. The sample shows roughly 110,000 distinct CDR3 sequences, around 12% of them seen only once. The time point here: pre-sensitization, week 0. The treatment: therapeutic diphenylcyclopropenone sensitization with weekly scalp DPC. The input for sequencing was whole blood, taken in connection with sensitization to the hapten diphenylcyclopropenone (DPC). The receptors were gathered from a woman aged 45-65 years with alopecia areata. Some clones in this sample may be carry-over from other donors' samples.

This chain connects TRBV12-3 or TRBV12-4 to TRBJ1-4; D is unclear. The CDR3 has 14 amino acids. V lost 5 bases and J 2 bases, leaving 9 bases between the germline ends. CDR3 in amino acids: CASSPGGTNEKLFF. In nucleotides, the CDR3 is TGTGCCAGCAGTCCGGGAGGGACTAATGAAAAACTGTTTTTT.

The CDR3 region is CASSEGGGYGYTF. In nucleotides, the CDR3 is TGTGCCAGCAGTGAAGGGGGCGGCTATGGCTACACCTTC. The rearrangement uses TRBV2 and TRBJ1-2; a possible D gene is TRBD1 (5 bases). CDR1 is SNHLY, CDR2 FYNNEI, per germline. The CDR3 extends over 13 amino acids. Between the trimmed V and J ends, which lost 1 base and 4 bases, there was a span of 7 bases.

This clonotype was counted at least ten times. The J gene is TRBJ2-1, the V gene TRBV9, with 13 positions matching TRBD2. Per the germline V gene, CDR1 is SGDLS and CDR2 is YYNGEE. Trimming at V came to 3 bases and at J to 7 bases, leaving 4 bases not matched to a gene. This CDR3 contains 15 residues. For the CDR3, the DNA is TGTGCCAGCAGCGCTGGACTAGCGGGGGTAAATGAGCAGTTCTTC. This translates into CASSAGLAGVNEQFF.

This chain uses TRBV5-6 with TRBJ2-5; D ambiguous. Between the trimmed V and J ends, which lost 3 bases and 5 bases, there was a span of 8 bases. The CDR3 loop spans 12 amino acids. The germline CDR1 and CDR2 sequences are SGHDT and YYEEEE. The DNA of the CDR3 is TGTGCCAGCAGCTCGGTTCCGGAGACCCAGTACTTC. Protein sequence: CASSSVPETQYF.

This clonotype turned up a few times. The chain joins TRBV7-2 to TRBJ1-5; D call uncertain. Germline CDR1 is SGHTA and CDR2 is FQGNSA. V gave up 2 bases and J gave up 3 bases, with 14 bases separating them. This CDR3 spans 16 amino acids. CDR3 DNA sequence: TGTGCCAGCAGCTTACTCGCTTTGGAATACAATCAGCCCCAGCATTTT. It encodes CASSLLALEYNQPQHF.